These 5 T cell receptor beta chains share one sample of origin, sequenced in a study of Graves' ophthalmopathy and Graves' hyperthyroidism. The study amplified TCR beta CDR3 regions using RNA transcripts. Scientists carried out first-round RT-PCR using HTBI primers and then a second-round multiplex PCR. TCRdb passed the multiplex PCR reads through MiXCR, listing each CDR3 protein once. The table has 300,000 to 450,000 distinct CDR3 sequences, 17% seen once. The sample taken for sequencing was peripheral blood. These receptors came from an adult woman with stable Graves' hyperthyroidism.

This clonotype was counted many times. V is TRBV29-1 and J is TRBJ2-7; D not certain. This CDR3 has 15 residues. CDR1 and CDR2 (germline): SQVTM, ANQGSEA. Between the trimmed V and J ends, which lost 0 bases and 0 bases, there was a span of 12 bases. The CDR3 sequence is CSVEDRTVSSYEQYF. The CDR3 bases are TGCAGCGTTGAAGATAGGACGGTTAGCTCCTACGAGCAGTACTTC.

This clonotype was recorded many times. A read error may explain this, as a much larger clone is one base away. The conserved phenylalanine or tryptophan normally closing the CDR3 is absent here, so this likely arose from a read error. This rearrangement joins TRBV5-1 to TRBJ1-2; 12 bases are shared with TRBD1. The CDR3 totals 14 residues. Germline trimming cut 3 bases from V and 9 bases from J; bases unmatched to any gene: 6. Germline CDR1 reads SGHRS; CDR2 reads YFSETQ. In nucleotides, the CDR3 is TGCGCCAGCAGCTACCCGGGACAGGGGGCTAGCTACACCTCC. Its translation: CASSYPGQGASYTS.

The gene calls are TRBV12-3 or TRBV12-4 and TRBJ1-5, with 8 bases aligning to TRBD1. This CDR3 comprises 15 residues. Germline trimming cut 6 bases from V and 6 bases from J; bases unmatched to any gene: 10. The CDR3 protein is CASSRGQGAGQPQHF. CDR3 nucleotides: TGTGCCAGCAGCCGCGGCCAGGGGGCGGGTCAGCCCCAGCATTTT.

V usage is TRBV7-2 and J usage is TRBJ2-7, with D unclear. Germline values: CDR1 SGHTA, CDR2 FQGNSA. The CDR3 covers 12 residues. V lost 8 bases and J lost 3, with 11 bases in between. CDR3 sequence (DNA): TGTGCCAGCGGCTCTGGGCGCTACGAGCAGTACTTC. Translating gives CASGSGRYEQYF.

This clonotype was seen repeatedly, ten times or more. The rearrangement uses TRBV20-1 and TRBJ2-5; 15 bases align to TRBD2. This CDR3 contains 17 residues. The trim removed 3 bases at V and 2 bases at J, leaving 7 bases unmatched. Per the germline V gene, CDR1 is DFQATT and CDR2 is SNEGSKA (reference sequence). CDR3 amino acids: CSASLWTSGREQETQYF. DNA for the CDR3: TGCAGTGCTAGCCTTTGGACTAGCGGGAGGGAGCAAGAGACCCAGTACTTC.